This TCR beta chain was recorded in a study of regulatory T cells in long-lasting Graves disease. Arm-PCR of CDR3 regions and iRepertoire HTBI primers were the basis on which TCR beta libraries were built. In TCRdb, the multiplex PCR reads were re-called with MiXCR into one record per CDR3 protein. The sample contains roughly 430,000 distinct CDR3 sequences, about 21% of which appear only once. Time point reported: persistent/refractory GD, antithyroid drugs over 5 years with positive TRAb. The authors made the TCR library using RNA they extracted from PBMCs. This clonotype showed up many times. Germline assignment: CDR1 MNHEY and CDR2 SMNVEV (reference sequence). Trimming took 2 bases from V and 1 from J; bases not matched to a gene: 8. The CDR3 is 16 residues long.

The starting material was peripheral blood mononuclear cells (PBMCs), obtained when the disease was refractory, from a patient treated with antithyroid drugs. The origin of this receptor is a female donor with Graves disease. V usage is TRBV27 and J usage is TRBJ2-7; 7 positions agree with TRBD1. Here the CDR3 reads CASSLVGTDLSYEQYF. The CDR3 DNA reads as TGTGCCAGCAGTTTAGTCGGGACAGACCTATCCTACGAGCAGTACTTC.